These 30 T cell receptor beta chains were sequenced from one sample in a study of blood T cell repertoires in COVID-19. Some clones are missing from TCRdb's copy, which holds only in-frame ones; the method was immunoSEQ multiplex PCR. The table lists fewer than 200,000 clones, roughly 88% of them singletons. Sample: peripheral blood. The receptors were sampled from a man aged 55 to 70 who had recovered from COVID-19.

In regard to this clone: Other nucleotide sequences from this sample produce the same CDR3. The chain couples TRBV7-2 to TRBJ1-5; D is unresolved. The CDR3 is made up of 14 amino acids. Per the germline V gene, CDR1 is SGHTA and CDR2 is FQGNSA. Trimming removed 1 base at V and 3 bases at J, with 7 bases between. The CDR3 DNA sequence: TGTGCCAGCAGCTTAGACAGCCCCAATCAGCCCCAGCATTTT. This codes for CASSLDSPNQPQHF. The whole variable domain, remainder taken from reference TRBV7-2 and TRBJ1-5, is GAGVSQSPSNKVTEKGKDVELRCDPISGHTALYWYRQSLGQGLEFLIYFQGNSAPDKSGLPSDRFSAERTGGSVSTLTIQRTQQEDSAVYLCASSLDSPNQPQHFGDGTRLSIL.

The V call is TRBV12-5, the J call TRBJ2-5, with TRBD2 identical over 13 bases. The trim removed 5 bases at V and 0 bases at J, leaving 6 bases unmatched. Germline V gives CDR1 LGHNT, CDR2 FRNRAP. This CDR3 is built from 17 residues. CDR3: CASGPGTSGVYQETQYF. As DNA, the CDR3 is TGTGCTAGTGGTCCCGGGACTAGCGGGGTGTACCAAGAGACCCAGTACTTC.

This rearrangement joins TRBV5-1 to TRBJ2-7, with a weak D call TRBD2 (6 bases). Germline V gives CDR1 SGHRS, CDR2 YFSETQ. With 2 bases removed from V and 6 bases from J, the gap between germline ends came to 18 bases. The CDR3 covers 15 residues. CDR3 bases: TGCGCCAGCAGCTTAGGCGGGACCCCCAGTCGCGAGCAGTACTTC. Translated, it gives CASSLGGTPSREQYF.

This clone occurred once. This chain links TRBV18 with TRBJ1-5; D might be TRBD1 (5 bases). Germline V CDR1 and CDR2: KGHSH, LQKENI. CDR3 length: 16 residues. The V gene lost 3 bases and the J gene lost 4 bases, with 16 bases spanning the gap. The CDR3 reads CASSPPGGGRNQPQHF. In DNA, the CDR3 is TGTGCCAGCTCACCCCCCGGGGGAGGCAGGAATCAGCCCCAGCATTTT.

V gene TRBV6-5 combines with J gene TRBJ2-1, with D perhaps TRBD1 (6 bases). V lost 0 bases and J 4 bases, leaving 13 bases between the germline ends. This CDR3 region has 16 residues. In germline, CDR1 is MNHEY, CDR2 SVGAGI. The CDR3 sequence is CASSYSLRGPYNEQFF. CDR3 DNA: TGTGCCAGCAGTTACTCTCTCAGGGGCCCTTACAATGAGCAGTTCTTC.

The chain combines TRBV5-1 with TRBJ2-1, with D tentatively TRBD1 (6 bases). Germline V gives CDR1 SGHRS, CDR2 YFSETQ. This CDR3 is built from 14 residues. V was clipped by 2 bases and J by 5 bases, with 11 bases between them. The CDR3 bases are TGCGCCAGCAGCTTTAGGGGGACAAACAATGAGCAGTTCTTC. Its protein product is CASSFRGTNNEQFF.

This clone was seen a single time. V gene TRBV27 combines with J gene TRBJ1-2, with 10 bases identical to TRBD1. The germline V gene has CDR1 MNHEY and CDR2 SMNVEV (reference sequence). The V gene end was trimmed by 4 bases and the J gene end by 5 bases; junction bases not matched to a gene: 10. The CDR3 loop spans 16 amino acids. In DNA, the CDR3 is TGTGCCAGCAGTTGGGACAGGGGAAAGGGGTTATATGGCTACACCTTC. Translation gives CASSWDRGKGLYGYTF.

This clone was seen a single time. This sequence joins TRBV5-6 and TRBJ2-5; 15 bases match TRBD2. This CDR3 spans 16 amino acids. V was pared by 4 bases and J by 2 bases, with 3 bases of the junction left unmatched. Germline-derived CDR1 and CDR2 are SGHDT and YYEEEE. CDR3 sequence (DNA): TGTGCCAGCAGCCGGGGACTAGCGGGGGGTCAAGAGACCCAGTACTTC. It yields the protein CASSRGLAGGQETQYF. Looking up the rest from reference TRBV5-6 and TRBJ2-5 gives the full variable domain: DAGVTQSPTHLIKTRGQQVTLRCSPKSGHDTVSWYQQALGQGPQFIFQYYEEEERQRGNFPDRFSGHQFPNYSSELNVNALLLGDSALYLCASSRGLAGGQETQYFGPGTRLLVL.

V gene TRBV5-4 combines with J gene TRBJ1-2; no firm D call. CDR1 and CDR2 from the germline V gene are SGHNT and YYREEE (reference sequence). The CDR3 runs to 13 residues. V was trimmed by 2 bases and J by 7 bases, leaving 12 bases between them. Written as DNA, the CDR3 is TGTGCCAGCAGCTTTGACATCTCGAGTGGCTACACCTTC. Its translation: CASSFDISSGYTF.

The V and J genes are TRBV19 and TRBJ1-2, with 8 bases matching TRBD1. This CDR3 is built from 16 residues. After removal of 5 bases from V and 0 bases from J, the junction contained 8 bases not matched to a gene. Germline-derived CDR1 and CDR2 are LNHDA and SQIVND (reference sequence). The CDR3 is CASSPSGGEANYGYTF. The DNA of the CDR3 is TGTGCCAGTAGTCCCTCAGGGGGCGAAGCTAACTATGGCTACACCTTC. The complete variable domain, with remaining parts taken from reference TRBV19 and TRBJ1-2, reads DGGITQSPKYLFRKEGQNVTLSCEQNLNHDAMYWYRQDPGQGLRLIYYSQIVNDFQKGDIAEGYSVSREKKESFPLTVTSAQKNPTAFYLCASSPSGGEANYGYTFGSGTRLTVV.

This rearrangement joins TRBV27 to TRBJ1-5; 8 nucleotides match TRBD1. The CDR3 has 14 amino acids. The J segment lost 6 bases and the V segment lost 5 bases, leaving 6 bases of the junction unmatched. From germline, CDR1 is MNHEY and CDR2 SMNVEV (reference sequence). The DNA of the CDR3 is TGTGCCAGCAGTACAGGACAGGGTATTCAGCCCCAGCATTTT. Residues: CASSTGQGIQPQHF.

This clone has only one observation. CDR3 sequence reads: CASSLTQNQETQYF. Written as DNA, the CDR3 is TGCGCCAGCAGCTTGACACAGAATCAAGAGACCCAGTACTTC. This chain uses TRBV5-1 with TRBJ2-5, with D unresolved. The V gene's germline CDR1 is SGHRS and CDR2 YFSETQ. This CDR3 has 14 residues. V was pared by 1 base and J by 2 bases, with 9 bases between.

The rearrangement uses TRBV19 and TRBJ1-3; tentative D call: TRBD1 (6 bases). CDR3 length: 16 amino acids. V shed 4 bases and J shed 4 bases, with 17 bases lying between them. CDR1 and CDR2 from the germline V gene are LNHDA and SQIVND (reference sequence). CDR3 in DNA: TGTGCCAGTAGTAATACAGGGACACCCTCCGGAAACACCATATATTTT. It is translated as CASSNTGTPSGNTIYF.

This clone appeared once. The chain uses TRBV2 and TRBJ1-2; 7 bases are a match to TRBD1. Per germline, CDR1 SNHLY and CDR2 FYNNEI. With V trimmed by 8 bases and J by 4 bases, 4 bases remained unmatched. The CDR3 extends over 12 amino acids. The CDR3 here is CASGGGAYGYTF. The CDR3 coding sequence is TGTGCCAGCGGAGGGGGCGCCTATGGCTACACCTTC. The full variable domain, completed using reference TRBV2 and TRBJ1-2, is EPEVTQTPSHQVTQMGQEVILRCVPISNHLYFYWYRQILGQKVEFLVSFYNNEISEKSEIFDDQFSVERPDGSNFTLKIRSTKLEDSAMYFCASGGGAYGYTFGSGTRLTVV.

V and J are TRBV11-2 and TRBJ2-1; D not certain. Trimming pared 2 bases from V and 0 bases from J, leaving 5 bases between. The CDR3 contains 14 residues. Per the germline V gene, CDR1 is SGHAT and CDR2 is FQNNGV. The DNA of the CDR3 is TGTGCCAGCAGCTTACAGTACTCCTACAATGAGCAGTTCTTC. Amino acids: CASSLQYSYNEQFF. Based on the CDR3 plus reference TRBV11-2 and TRBJ2-1, the full variable domain is EAGVAQSPRYKIIEKRQSVAFWCNPISGHATLYWYQQILGQGPKLLIQFQNNGVVDDSQLPKDRFSAERLKGVDSTLKIQPAKLEDSAVYLCASSLQYSYNEQFFGPGTRLTVL.

This clone was detected a few times. This chain connects TRBV6-5 to TRBJ1-1, with D uncertain. V lost 2 bases and J lost 4, with 11 bases in between. The CDR3 is 14 residues long. Germline CDR1 MNHEY, CDR2 SVGAGI. CDR3 coding DNA: TGTGCCAGCAGTTACGGCAGTCCTAGCACTGAAGCTTTCTTT. Its translation is CASSYGSPSTEAFF.

The rearrangement joins TRBV3-1 (or the pseudogene TRBV3-2) to TRBJ2-3, with D possibly being TRBD2 (6 bases). V dropped 1 base and J dropped 4 bases, with 12 bases sitting between them. The CDR3 spans 15 residues. CDR1 LGHDT and CDR2 YNNKEL come from the germline V gene (reference sequence). This CDR3 reads CASSQGGERADTQYF. CDR3 in DNA: TGTGCCAGCAGCCAAGGAGGGGAGCGGGCAGATACGCAGTATTTT.

This clone showed up just a few times. V usage is TRBV12-3 or TRBV12-4 and J usage is TRBJ1-1; D gene unclear. The CDR3 is 13 residues long. The V gene lost 3 bases and the J gene lost 1 base, with 6 bases spanning the gap. The CDR3 bases are TGTGCCAGCAGTTTTGGCCCGAACACTGAAGCTTTCTTT. It codes for CASSFGPNTEAFF.

The chain joins TRBV7-2 to TRBJ1-2; 7 bases are a match to TRBD1. From germline, CDR1 is SGHTA and CDR2 FQGNSA. With 5 bases clipped from V and 8 bases from J, the junction kept 5 bases outside the gene matches. The CDR3 loop spans 12 amino acids. The CDR3 spells CASSLTGRGYTF. The DNA of the CDR3 is TGTGCCAGCAGCCTGACAGGGCGCGGCTACACCTTC.

This clone was seen once. The chain combines TRBV7-3 with TRBJ1-2; tentatively, D is TRBD1 (6 bases). Between the trimmed V and J ends, which lost 1 base and 3 bases, there was a span of 12 bases. CDR3 size: 15 residues. CDR1 and CDR2 from the germline V gene are SGHTA and FQGTGA. The CDR3 nucleotides read TGTGCCAGCAGCTTAAGTCGTAACAGGGACTATGGCTACACCTTC. Its protein product is CASSLSRNRDYGYTF.

This chain connects TRBV28 to TRBJ1-6, with 9 bases aligning to TRBD1. The CDR3 is 16 residues long. Germline CDR1 MDHEN, CDR2 SYDVKM. With 7 bases clipped from V and 9 bases from J, the junction kept 13 bases outside the gene matches. DNA of the CDR3: TGTGCCAGCAAGAAGGGGGACAGGGCCTCGGGTTCACCCCTCCACTTT. Translated, it gives CASKKGDRASGSPLHF.

The CDR3 DNA follows: TGTGCCAGCACCCTTAAGGGGCATGGAGAGACCCAGTACTTC. Protein: CASTLKGHGETQYF. The chain links TRBV6-5 to TRBJ2-5; D is perhaps TRBD1 (5 bases). The V end was cut by 7 bases, the J end by 4 bases, with 16 bases between. CDR1 and CDR2 from the germline V gene are MNHEY and SVGAGI. This CDR3 is built from 14 residues.

V is TRBV20-1 and J is TRBJ1-1; no clear D. Trimming pared 7 bases from V and 9 bases from J, leaving 12 bases between. Germline V gene lookup returns CDR1 DFQATT and CDR2 SNEGSKA (reference sequence). The CDR3 is 10 amino acids. CDR3 in amino acids: CSVSPGKAFF. CDR3 DNA sequence: TGCAGTGTTAGCCCAGGTAAAGCTTTCTTT.

This clone is deemed medium-sized. The V gene is TRBV11-2, the J gene TRBJ2-3, with D tentatively TRBD2 (5 bases). The CDR3 totals 15 residues. Germline CDR1 SGHAT, CDR2 FQNNGV. V lost 3 bases and J lost 4, with 14 bases in between. This chain's CDR3 is CASSFWGAAADTQYF. CDR3 bases: TGTGCCAGCAGCTTCTGGGGAGCGGCGGCAGATACGCAGTATTTT.

The chain links TRBV5-1 to TRBJ2-2; the D is unclear. Germline V gives CDR1 SGHRS, CDR2 YFSETQ. This CDR3 comprises 15 residues. Trimming stripped 7 bases from V and 5 bases from J, with 18 bases between. Written as DNA, the CDR3 is TGCGCCAGCGCCTGGGCTAAGATCAGGACCGGGGAGCTGTTTTTT. It yields the protein CASAWAKIRTGELFF.

This clone was found once. J is TRBJ2-3 and V is TRBV4-3; unclear D gene. The CDR3 loop spans 16 amino acids. The ends were cut back, 1 base at V and 1 base at J, with 12 bases in the middle. Germline assignment: CDR1 LGHNA and CDR2 YSLEER. This CDR3 reads CASSQVLDWRTDTQYF. The CDR3 DNA follows: TGCGCCAGCAGCCAAGTCCTAGATTGGCGCACAGATACGCAGTATTTT.

The chain joins TRBV13 to TRBJ2-4; 8 positions agree with TRBD1. The CDR3 consists of 17 residues. The junction had 12 bases not matched to a gene; V was cut back by 4 bases and J by 4 bases. Germline V gives CDR1 PRHDT, CDR2 FYEKMQ (reference sequence). DNA for the CDR3: TGTGCCAGCAGCTCGACAGGGGTCCCGCCGCGAAAAAACATTCAGTACTTC. Translation: CASSSTGVPPRKNIQYF. Supplemented by reference TRBV13 and TRBJ2-4, the full variable domain reads AAGVIQSPRHLIKEKRETATLKCYPIPRHDTVYWYQQGPGQDPQFLISFYEKMQSDKGSIPDRFSAQQFSDYHSELNMSSLELGDSALYFCASSSTGVPPRKNIQYFGAGTRLSVL.

V and J are TRBV2 and TRBJ2-7; 7 bases are a match to TRBD1. Germline V CDR1 and CDR2: SNHLY, FYNNEI. The CDR3 runs to 13 residues. J lost 2 bases, V lost 6 bases, and 4 bases had no gene match. The CDR3 DNA follows: TGTGCCAGCAGCGGGACAGACCCCTACGAGCAGTACTTC. It yields the protein CASSGTDPYEQYF.

The chain recombines TRBV7-2 with TRBJ2-1; TRBD2 matches at 12 bases. V was clipped by 5 bases and J by 3 bases; unmatched bases: 8. Germline CDR1 is SGHTA and CDR2 is FQGNSA. The CDR3 spans 17 residues. The CDR3 sequence: CASSKRLAGAHYNEQFF. In DNA, the CDR3 is TGTGCCAGCAGCAAGCGACTAGCGGGGGCGCACTACAATGAGCAGTTCTTC.

This sequence joins TRBV6-6 and TRBJ2-1; perhaps TRBD1 as D (5 bases). V lost 0 bases and J 6 bases, leaving 9 bases between the germline ends. The CDR3 is 14 residues long. CDR1 is MNHNY and CDR2 is SVGAGI in the germline V gene (reference sequence). CDR3 in amino acids: CASSYSGASNEQFF. DNA of the CDR3: TGTGCCAGCAGTTACTCAGGGGCGAGCAATGAGCAGTTCTTC.